This is a list of T cell receptor beta chains from one sample in a study of blood T cell repertoires in COVID-19. The repertoire was sequenced with immunoSEQ multiplex PCR; TCRdb's copy has only in-frame clones and lacks some. The top ten hold approximately 2.5% of the sample, which has about 120,000 clones, about 78% seen once. Material for sequencing was peripheral blood. Source of these receptors: a man aged 70-80 years with acute or convalescent COVID-19. Each CDR3 is given with its conserved first and last residue. Each record gives: D gene, clone size, J gene, V gene, CDR3 DNA, CDR3 protein. The D gene is left open where the match is weak. Rows give clone size only sometimes, using once, few, many, or a class for an expanded clone.

D gene: TRBD1; clone size: -; J gene: TRBJ1-4; V gene: TRBV2; CDR3 DNA: TGTGCCAGCAGGGGGTCGGGACAGGGCACTGAAAAACTGTTTTTT; CDR3 protein: CASRGSGQGTEKLFF
D gene: -; clone size: -; J gene: TRBJ1-3; V gene: TRBV7-2; CDR3 DNA: TGTGCCAGCAGCTTTGTCGTGGCGGAAAACACCATATATTTT; CDR3 protein: CASSFVVAENTIYF
D gene: TRBD2; clone size: -; J gene: TRBJ2-1; V gene: TRBV4-1; CDR3 DNA: TGCGCCAGCAGCCAAGTTCCTAGCGGCAATGAGCAGTTCTTC; CDR3 protein: CASSQVPSGNEQFF
D gene: -; clone size: -; J gene: TRBJ1-1; V gene: TRBV12-3/TRBV12-4; CDR3 DNA: TGTGCCAGCAGTTTTACAACCAGCACTGAAGCTTTCTTT; CDR3 protein: CASSFTTSTEAFF
D gene: -; clone size: few; J gene: TRBJ1-6; V gene: TRBV7-8; CDR3 DNA: TGTGCCAGCAGCTCAGGGGCTGGGGATTCACCCCTCCACTTT; CDR3 protein: CASSSGAGDSPLHF
D gene: -; clone size: -; J gene: TRBJ2-7; V gene: TRBV5-1; CDR3 DNA: TGCGCCAGCAGCTTGATAACGACAGTCGGATCCAACTACGAGCAGTACTTC; CDR3 protein: CASSLITTVGSNYEQYF
D gene: TRBD1; clone size: -; J gene: TRBJ2-2; V gene: TRBV2; CDR3 DNA: TGTGCCAGCAACCTCGACAGGGCGAACACCGGGGAGCTGTTTTTT; CDR3 protein: CASNLDRANTGELFF
D gene: -; clone size: -; J gene: TRBJ2-5; V gene: TRBV19; CDR3 DNA: TGTGCCAGTAGAGACCTAAGGGGGGGAGAGACCCAGTACTTC; CDR3 protein: CASRDLRGGETQYF
D gene: -; clone size: -; J gene: TRBJ1-6; V gene: TRBV20-1; CDR3 DNA: TGCAGTGCTAGTAAGGGGCTAGGCAATTCACCCCTCCACTTT; CDR3 protein: CSASKGLGNSPLHF
D gene: -; clone size: few; J gene: TRBJ2-7; V gene: TRBV18; CDR3 DNA: TGTGCCAGCTCACCAATGCAGGCCATAAGCTCCTACGAGCAGTACTTC; CDR3 protein: CASSPMQAISSYEQYF
D gene: TRBD1; clone size: -; J gene: TRBJ1-4; V gene: TRBV7-2; CDR3 DNA: TGTGCCAGCAGTCCTCGTGGGACAGCCAAACTTGCAACTAATGAAAAACTGTTTTTT; CDR3 protein: CASSPRGTAKLATNEKLFF
D gene: TRBD2; clone size: -; J gene: TRBJ2-3; V gene: TRBV9; CDR3 DNA: TGTGCCAGCAGCGCGCTAGCGGGGGGTTCAGGCACGCAGTATTTT; CDR3 protein: CASSALAGGSGTQYF
D gene: -; clone size: -; J gene: TRBJ1-2; V gene: TRBV12-3/TRBV12-4; CDR3 DNA: TGTGCCAGCAGCTTTGAGGAGGTTACTGGCTACACCTTC; CDR3 protein: CASSFEEVTGYTF
D gene: -; clone size: few; J gene: TRBJ1-6; V gene: TRBV13; CDR3 DNA: TGTGCCAGCAGCTCCAGACGGGATAATTCACCCCTCCACTTT; CDR3 protein: CASSSRRDNSPLHF
D gene: -; clone size: -; J gene: TRBJ1-1; V gene: TRBV5-3; CDR3 DNA: TGTGCCAGAAGCCTTACTCACCCGGTTAAGACTGAAGCTTTCTTT; CDR3 protein: CARSLTHPVKTEAFF
D gene: -; clone size: -; J gene: TRBJ1-5; V gene: TRBV6-1; CDR3 DNA: TGTGCCAGCATAAGGGGGGGGGAGGGCAATCAGCCCCAGCATTTT; CDR3 protein: CASIRGGEGNQPQHF
D gene: TRBD1; clone size: -; J gene: TRBJ1-3; V gene: TRBV5-6; CDR3 DNA: TGTGCCAGCAGCTTCGGGCAGGGGGCTGGAAACACCATATATTTT; CDR3 protein: CASSFGQGAGNTIYF
D gene: TRBD1; clone size: once; J gene: TRBJ2-4; V gene: TRBV15; CDR3 DNA: TGTGCCACCAGCAGTGGACAGGGGAGCGCCAAAAACATTCAGTACTTC; CDR3 protein: CATSSGQGSAKNIQYF
D gene: -; clone size: -; J gene: TRBJ1-2; V gene: TRBV10-2; CDR3 DNA: TGCGCCAGCAGTGACGGGAGGGTGGGCGATGGCTACACCTTC; CDR3 protein: CASSDGRVGDGYTF
D gene: -; clone size: few; J gene: TRBJ2-7; V gene: TRBV30; CDR3 DNA: TGTGCCTGGATTCCCGGACTTTCCTACGAGCAGTACTTC; CDR3 protein: CAWIPGLSYEQYF
D gene: -; clone size: few; J gene: TRBJ1-2; V gene: TRBV3-1/TRBV3-2; CDR3 DNA: TGTGCCAGCAGCCCCTGGGAGGGGGGCTACACCTTC; CDR3 protein: CASSPWEGGYTF
D gene: TRBD1; clone size: few; J gene: TRBJ1-6; V gene: TRBV24-1; CDR3 DNA: TGTGCCACCAGTGATTTCCCCGGGACAGACTTGGGGTCACCCCTCCACTTT; CDR3 protein: CATSDFPGTDLGSPLHF